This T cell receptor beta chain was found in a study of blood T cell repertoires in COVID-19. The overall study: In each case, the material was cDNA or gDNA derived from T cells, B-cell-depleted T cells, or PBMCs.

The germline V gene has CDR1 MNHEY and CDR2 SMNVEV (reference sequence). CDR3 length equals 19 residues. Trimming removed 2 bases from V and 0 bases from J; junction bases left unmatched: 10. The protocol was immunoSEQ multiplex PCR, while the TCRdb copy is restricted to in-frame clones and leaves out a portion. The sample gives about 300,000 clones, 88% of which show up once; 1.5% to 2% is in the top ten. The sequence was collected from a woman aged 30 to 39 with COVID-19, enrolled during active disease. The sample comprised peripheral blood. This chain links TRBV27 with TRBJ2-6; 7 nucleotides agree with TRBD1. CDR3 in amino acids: CASSLLRSDRTSGANVLTF. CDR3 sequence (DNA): TGTGCCAGCAGTTTACTCCGCTCGGACAGGACCTCTGGGGCCAACGTCCTGACTTTC.